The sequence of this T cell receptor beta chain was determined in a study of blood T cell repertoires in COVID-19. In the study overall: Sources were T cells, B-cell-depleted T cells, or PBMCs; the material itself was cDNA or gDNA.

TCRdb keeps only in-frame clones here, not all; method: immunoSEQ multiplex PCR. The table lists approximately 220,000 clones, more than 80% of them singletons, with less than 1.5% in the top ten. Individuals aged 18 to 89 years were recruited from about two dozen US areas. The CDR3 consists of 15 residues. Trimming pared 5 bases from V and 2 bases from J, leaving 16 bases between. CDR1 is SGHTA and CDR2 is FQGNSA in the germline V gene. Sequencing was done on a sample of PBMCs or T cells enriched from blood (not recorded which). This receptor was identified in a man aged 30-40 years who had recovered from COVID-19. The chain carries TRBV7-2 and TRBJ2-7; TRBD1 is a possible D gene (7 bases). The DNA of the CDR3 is TGTGCCAGCAGCCTCCGACAGGGAGGCACCTACGAGCAGTACTTC. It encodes CASSLRQGGTYEQYF.